This TCR beta chain was recorded in a study of cytomegalovirus exposure and HLA in healthy donors. With 60 Vbeta and 13 Jbeta primers, the PCR was carried out. The data were produced by immunoSEQ multiplex PCR, yet TCRdb's version contains in-frame clones alone and is incomplete. Of around 99,000 clones in the sample, 73% were seen once. The V gene lost 3 bases and the J gene lost 3 bases, with 17 bases spanning the gap. From germline, CDR1 is SGHDT and CDR2 YYEEEE. The CDR3 contains 16 residues. The sample holds a few counts of this clone. Sequenced: PBMCs. The chain couples TRBV5-6 to TRBJ2-3; TRBD2 is a possible D gene (6 bases). The TCR originated in a man aged 25-45 years in good health and CMV-seronegative. In DNA form, the CDR3 reads TGTGCCAGCAGCTCCTACCGGGACTTCCCAACAGATACGCAGTATTTT. This encodes CASSSYRDFPTDTQYF.